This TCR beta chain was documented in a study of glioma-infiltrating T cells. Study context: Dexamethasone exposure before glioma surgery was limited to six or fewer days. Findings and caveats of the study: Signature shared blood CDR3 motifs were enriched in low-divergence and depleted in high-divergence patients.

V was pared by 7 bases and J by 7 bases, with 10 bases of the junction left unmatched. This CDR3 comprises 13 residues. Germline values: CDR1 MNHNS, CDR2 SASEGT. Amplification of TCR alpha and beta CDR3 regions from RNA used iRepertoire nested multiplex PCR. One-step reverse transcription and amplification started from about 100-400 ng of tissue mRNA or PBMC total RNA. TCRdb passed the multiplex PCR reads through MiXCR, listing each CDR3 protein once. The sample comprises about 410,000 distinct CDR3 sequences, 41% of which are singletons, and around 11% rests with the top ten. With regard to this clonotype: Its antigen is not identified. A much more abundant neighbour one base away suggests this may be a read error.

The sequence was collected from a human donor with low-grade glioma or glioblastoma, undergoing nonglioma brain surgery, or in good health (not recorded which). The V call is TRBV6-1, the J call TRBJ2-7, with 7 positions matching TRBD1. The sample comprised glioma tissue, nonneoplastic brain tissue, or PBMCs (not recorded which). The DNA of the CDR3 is TGTGCCAGCAAAGGGACAGCTTACAATGAGCAGTACTTC. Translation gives CASKGTAYNEQYF.